Below, one T cell receptor beta chain is given with its context. TCRdb keeps only in-frame clones here, not all; method: immunoSEQ multiplex PCR. The sample records about 230,000 clones, 85% to 90% being singletons. The sample originates from a study of blood T cell repertoires in COVID-19. Looked up from germline, CDR1 is KGHSH and CDR2 is LQKENI. Deletions cut 3 bases from V and 3 bases from J, with 12 bases between. CDR3 length: 15 amino acids. Followed longitudinally, the Seattle patients had been enrolled during active infection. This clonotype was obtained from a man aged 30 to 39 with COVID-19, enrolled during active disease. This sequence joins TRBV18 and TRBJ1-5; possible D gene TRBD1, 6 bases. The sequencing input was peripheral blood. The CDR3 DNA is TGTGCCAGCTCACCGTTAGCAGGGGCCAATCAGCCCCAGCATTTT. Translated: CASSPLAGANQPQHF. The whole variable domain, remainder taken from reference TRBV18 and TRBJ1-5, is NAGVMQNPRHLVRRRGQEARLRCSPMKGHSHVYWYRQLPEEGLKFMVYLQKENIIDESGMPKERFSAEFPKEGPSILRIQQVVRGDSAAYFCASSPLAGANQPQHFGDGTRLSIL.